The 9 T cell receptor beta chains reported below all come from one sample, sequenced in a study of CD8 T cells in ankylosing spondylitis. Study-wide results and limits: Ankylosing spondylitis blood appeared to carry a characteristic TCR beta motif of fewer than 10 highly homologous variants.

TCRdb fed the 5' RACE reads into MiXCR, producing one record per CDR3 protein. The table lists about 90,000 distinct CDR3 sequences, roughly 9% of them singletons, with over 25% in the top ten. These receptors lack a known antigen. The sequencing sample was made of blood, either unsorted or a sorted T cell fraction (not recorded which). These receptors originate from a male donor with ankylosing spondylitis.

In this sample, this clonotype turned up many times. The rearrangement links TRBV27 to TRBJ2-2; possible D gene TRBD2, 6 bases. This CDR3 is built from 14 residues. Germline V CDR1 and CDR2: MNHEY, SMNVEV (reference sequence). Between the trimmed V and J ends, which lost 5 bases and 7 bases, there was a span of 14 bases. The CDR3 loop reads CASSPIPGGGELFF. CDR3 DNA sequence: TGTGCCAGCAGTCCCATACCCGGGGGCGGGGAGCTGTTTTTT.

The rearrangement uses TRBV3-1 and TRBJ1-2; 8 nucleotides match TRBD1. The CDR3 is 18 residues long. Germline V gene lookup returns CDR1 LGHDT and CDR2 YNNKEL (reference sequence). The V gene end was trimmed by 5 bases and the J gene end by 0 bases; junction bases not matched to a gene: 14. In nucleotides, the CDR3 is TGTGCCAGCAGCTCGGTATGGGGACAGGTGACGACTAACTATGGCTACACCTTC. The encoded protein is CASSSVWGQVTTNYGYTF.

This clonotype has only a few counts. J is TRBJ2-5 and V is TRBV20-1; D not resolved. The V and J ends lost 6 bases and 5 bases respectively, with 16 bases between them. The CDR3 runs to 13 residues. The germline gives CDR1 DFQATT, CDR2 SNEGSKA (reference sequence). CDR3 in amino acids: CSATRTPWETQYF. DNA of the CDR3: TGCAGTGCCACCCGGACCCCTTGGGAGACCCAGTACTTC.

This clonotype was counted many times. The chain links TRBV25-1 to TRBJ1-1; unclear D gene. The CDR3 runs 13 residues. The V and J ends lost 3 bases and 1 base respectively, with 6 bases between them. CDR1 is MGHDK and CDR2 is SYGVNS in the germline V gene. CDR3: CASSDGWNTEAFF. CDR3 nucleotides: TGTGCCAGCAGTGACGGCTGGAACACTGAAGCTTTCTTT.

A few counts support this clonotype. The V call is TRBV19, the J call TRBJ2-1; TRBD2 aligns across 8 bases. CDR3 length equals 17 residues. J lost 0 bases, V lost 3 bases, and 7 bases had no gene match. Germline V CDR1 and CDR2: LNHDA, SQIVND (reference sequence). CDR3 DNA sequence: TGTGCCAGTAGTATCCTTCTAGCGGGTCACTCCTACAATGAGCAGTTCTTC. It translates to CASSILLAGHSYNEQFF. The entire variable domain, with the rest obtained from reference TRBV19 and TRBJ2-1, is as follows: DGGITQSPKYLFRKEGQNVTLSCEQNLNHDAMYWYRQDPGQGLRLIYYSQIVNDFQKGDIAEGYSVSREKKESFPLTVTSAQKNPTAFYLCASSILLAGHSYNEQFFGPGTRLTVL.

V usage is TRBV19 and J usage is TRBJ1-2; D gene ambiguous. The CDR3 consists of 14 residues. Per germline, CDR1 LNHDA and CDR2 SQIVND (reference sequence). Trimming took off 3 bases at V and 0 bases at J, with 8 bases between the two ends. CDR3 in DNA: TGTGCCAGTAGTATCGGGCAGACTAACTATGGCTACACCTTC. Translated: CASSIGQTNYGYTF.

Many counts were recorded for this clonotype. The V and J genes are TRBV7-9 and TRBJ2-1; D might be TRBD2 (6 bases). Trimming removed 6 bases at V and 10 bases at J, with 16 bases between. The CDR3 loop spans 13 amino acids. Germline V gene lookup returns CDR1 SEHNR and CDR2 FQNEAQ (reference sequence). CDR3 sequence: CASRRDLGKEQFF. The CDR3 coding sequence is TGTGCCAGCAGGCGGGACCTAGGGAAAGAGCAGTTCTTC.

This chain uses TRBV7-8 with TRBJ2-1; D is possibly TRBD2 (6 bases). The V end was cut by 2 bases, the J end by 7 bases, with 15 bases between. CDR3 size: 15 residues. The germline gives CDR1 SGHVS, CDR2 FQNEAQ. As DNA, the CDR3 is TGTGCCAGCAGCTTATGGGCTAGCGTTGGGAATGAGCAGTTCTTC. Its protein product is CASSLWASVGNEQFF. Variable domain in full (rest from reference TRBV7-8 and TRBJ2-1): GAGVSQSPRYKVAKRGQDVALRCDPISGHVSLFWYQQALGQGPEFLTYFQNEAQLDKSGLPSDRFFAERPEGSVSTLKIQRTQQEDSAVYLCASSLWASVGNEQFFGPGTRLTVL.

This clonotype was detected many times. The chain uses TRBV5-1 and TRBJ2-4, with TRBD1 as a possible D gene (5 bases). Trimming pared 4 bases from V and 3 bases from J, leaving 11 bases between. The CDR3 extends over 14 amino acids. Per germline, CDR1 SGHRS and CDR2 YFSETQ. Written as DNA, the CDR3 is TGCGCCAGCAGCCCGTGGGGCATCAAAAACATTCAGTACTTC. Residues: CASSPWGIKNIQYF.